A single sample is the source of the 11 T cell receptor beta chains below, sequenced in a study of cytomegalovirus exposure and HLA in healthy donors. Primers: 60 Vbeta forward and 13 Jbeta reverse. Sequencing used immunoSEQ multiplex PCR; TCRdb keeps in-frame clones, though not all of them. The sample holds approximately 170,000 clones, roughly 81% seen once. Sequencing was carried out using PBMCs. All receptors come from a woman aged 30 to 39 in good health and CMV-seropositive.

This clone has more than one count but fewer than ten. The V gene is TRBV4-1, the J gene TRBJ2-7, with TRBD2 as a possible D gene (6 bases). V lost 1 base to trimming and J lost 5 bases, with 15 bases between them. The V gene's germline CDR1 is MGHRA and CDR2 YSYEKL. CDR3 size: 15 residues. In DNA, the CDR3 is TGCGCCAGCAGCCAAGCCTCAGGACTATTCAACGAGCAGTACTTC. Translating gives CASSQASGLFNEQYF.

Written as DNA, the CDR3 is TGCGCCAGCAGCCAAGAGAGGAATGAAAAACTGTTTTTT. Its protein is CASSQERNEKLFF. V usage is TRBV4-1 and J usage is TRBJ1-4; D call uncertain. The V gene's germline CDR1 is MGHRA and CDR2 YSYEKL. CDR3 size: 13 residues. V lost 0 bases and J 5 bases, leaving 4 bases between the germline ends.

The V call is TRBV28, the J call TRBJ2-5; perhaps TRBD2 as D (5 bases). The CDR3 consists of 14 residues. Trimming took off 6 bases at V and 0 bases at J, with 11 bases between the two ends. In germline, CDR1 is MDHEN, CDR2 SYDVKM. The CDR3 loop is CASSPRGYQETQYF. Here the CDR3 DNA reads TGTGCCAGCAGCCCCCGGGGTTACCAAGAGACCCAGTACTTC.

V and J are TRBV9 and TRBJ2-7; 11 nucleotides align to TRBD1. Germline trimming cut 0 bases from V and 4 bases from J; bases unmatched to any gene: 9. The CDR3 extends over 17 amino acids. Germline lookup yields CDR1 SGDLS and CDR2 YYNGEE. The CDR3 sequence: CASSVATGQGGSYEQYF. The DNA for the CDR3 is TGTGCCAGCAGCGTAGCTACGGGACAGGGGGGGTCTTACGAGCAGTACTTC.

As regards this clone: The sample holds other DNA sequences that translate to the same CDR3. The chain employs TRBV29-1 and TRBJ2-5; TRBD2 is a possible D gene (5 bases). Germline-derived CDR1 and CDR2 are SQVTM and ANQGSEA. Trimming removed 4 bases from V and 5 bases from J, with 5 bases in between. This CDR3 has 10 amino acids. The CDR3: CSVGGETQYF. The CDR3 DNA reads as TGCAGCGTTGGAGGGGAGACCCAGTACTTC.

The rearrangement uses TRBV19 and TRBJ2-3; 7 bases agree with TRBD2. The junction had 13 bases not matched to a gene; V was cut back by 10 bases and J by 0 bases. From germline, CDR1 is LNHDA and CDR2 SQIVND (reference sequence). The CDR3 has 16 residues. CDR3 DNA: TGTGCCACCAAACGTACTAGCGCCTCTAGCACAGATACGCAGTATTTT. Protein sequence: CATKRTSASSTDTQYF.

The chain couples TRBV4-2 to TRBJ2-1; 8 bases align to TRBD2. After removal of 1 base from V and 7 bases from J, the junction contained 6 bases not matched to a gene. CDR3 length: 15 residues. CDR1 and CDR2 (germline): LGHNA, YNFKEQ. The CDR3 DNA reads as TGTGCCAGCAGCCAAGGCAGCGGGAGTGGTAATGAGCAGTTCTTC. Translated: CASSQGSGSGNEQFF.

This sequence joins TRBV11-2 and TRBJ2-1; 12 bases fit TRBD2. V shed 6 bases and J 5 bases; nucleotides not matched to a gene: 5. There are 15 residues in the CDR3. Germline CDR1 is SGHAT and CDR2 is FQNNGV. CDR3 DNA sequence: TGTGCCAGCAGTCCGACTAGCGGGAGCCACAATGAGCAGTTCTTC. It encodes CASSPTSGSHNEQFF.

The chain recombines TRBV11-2 with TRBJ2-3; weak D call: TRBD2 (8 bases). The germline CDR1 and CDR2 sequences are SGHAT and FQNNGV. The CDR3 runs 16 residues. Trimming took 0 bases from V and 1 from J, leaving 11 bases between them. CDR3 protein: CASSLDGRGRTDTQYF. For the CDR3, the DNA is TGTGCCAGCAGCTTAGACGGGAGGGGGCGCACAGATACGCAGTATTTT.

The chain is built from TRBV4-1 and TRBJ2-7; TRBD2 is a possible D gene (6 bases). Per the germline V gene, CDR1 is MGHRA and CDR2 is YSYEKL. V was cut by 1 base and J by 5 bases, with 9 bases left in between. The CDR3 has 13 amino acids. The CDR3 region has the DNA TGCGCCAGCAGCCAAGTATGGGAGGACGAGCAGTACTTC. This sequence encodes CASSQVWEDEQYF.

J is TRBJ2-3 and V is TRBV27; D unresolved. The CDR3 consists of 15 residues. Germline V lookup: CDR1 MNHEY, CDR2 SMNVEV (reference sequence). V lost 0 bases and J 4 bases, leaving 11 bases between the germline ends. CDR3 bases: TGTGCCAGCAGTTTATCGATCTCCGCGGCAGATACGCAGTATTTT. Amino acid sequence: CASSLSISAADTQYF.